The 22 T cell receptor beta chains listed next were all sequenced from one sample in a study of T cell responses to AZD1222 COVID-19 vaccine. TCRdb's table, derived via immunoSEQ multiplex PCR, lists solely in-frame clones and lacks some. The repertoire holds 130,000 or so clones, with roughly 88% as singletons. The source was peripheral blood, collected 28 days after the second AZD1222 dose. These receptors all stem from an adult who received the AZD1222 COVID-19 vaccine.

Only a few counts were recorded for this clone. The CDR3 here is CASSYSVVGNQPQHF. As DNA, the CDR3 is TGTGCCAGCAGTTACTCTGTGGTTGGGAATCAGCCCCAGCATTTT. J is TRBJ1-5 and V is TRBV6-5, with unresolved D. The germline V and J ends were trimmed by 0 bases and 4 bases, with 10 bases remaining between them. Germline-derived CDR1 and CDR2 are MNHEY and SVGAGI. This CDR3 is built from 15 residues.

The chain is built from TRBV27 and TRBJ1-5; D is perhaps TRBD1 (5 bases). Germline CDR1 reads MNHEY; CDR2 reads SMNVEV (reference sequence). Trimming removed 2 bases from V and 3 bases from J, with 11 bases in between. The CDR3 extends over 15 amino acids. The CDR3 loop reads CASSLGQGNNQPQHF. The CDR3 DNA follows: TGTGCCAGCAGTTTAGGGCAGGGTAACAATCAGCCCCAGCATTTT.

V usage is TRBV9 and J usage is TRBJ2-5, with D uncertain. Germline CDR1 and CDR2: SGDLS and YYNGEE. V gave up 1 base and J gave up 4 bases, with 8 bases separating them. The CDR3 is 13 residues long. CDR3 nucleotide sequence: TGTGCCAGCAGCGTAATGGGCGGAGAGACCCAGTACTTC. Translation gives CASSVMGGETQYF.

V is TRBV27 and J is TRBJ1-4; perhaps TRBD1 as D (5 bases). The ends were cut back, 5 bases at V and 4 bases at J, with 11 bases in the middle. CDR3 length: 14 amino acids. Germline CDR1 reads MNHEY; CDR2 reads SMNVEV (reference sequence). CDR3 bases: TGTGCCAGCAGTCGGGGGAGGGTTAATGAAAAACTGTTTTTT. Translated, it gives CASSRGRVNEKLFF.

This clone occurred once. The chain carries TRBV30 and TRBJ1-3; no clear D gene. The V and J ends lost 1 base and 0 bases respectively, with 22 bases between them. The CDR3 is 19 amino acids. Germline CDR1 reads GTSNPN; CDR2 reads SVGIG (reference sequence). The DNA for the CDR3 is TGTGCCTGGAGTGCCCAACTACTTTTTCGCGTGAGCTCTGGAAACACCATATATTTT. Its protein is CAWSAQLLFRVSSGNTIYF.

This chain joins TRBV7-9 and TRBJ1-5, with a weak D call TRBD1 (5 bases). The CDR3 totals 13 residues. The germline CDR1 and CDR2 sequences are SEHNR and FQNEAQ (reference sequence). Trimming shortened V by 4 bases and J by 9 bases, and 13 bases separated the two germline ends. In DNA form, the CDR3 reads TGTGCCAGCAGCTCCGAATCAGGGCCGCCCCAGCATTTT. It specifies CASSSESGPPQHF.

Concerning this clone: One end of the junction fails to match germline, which may point to a read error. The chain uses TRBV18 and TRBJ2-7; 10 nucleotides match TRBD2. CDR1 is KGHSH, CDR2 LQKENI, per germline. This CDR3 contains 14 residues. CDR3 amino acids: CASSPLAGDKWRGF. The CDR3, as DNA: TGTGCCAGCTCACCCCTAGCGGGAGATAAGTGGCGTGGCTTC.

The chain couples TRBV6-5 to TRBJ2-1; tentatively, D is TRBD2 (6 bases). From germline, CDR1 is MNHEY and CDR2 SVGAGI. V was shortened by 5 bases and J by 4 bases, with 9 bases between the two germline ends. CDR3 length equals 13 residues. The CDR3 is CASSPGEYNEQFF. As DNA, the CDR3 is TGTGCCAGCAGTCCGGGAGAGTACAATGAGCAGTTCTTC.

The chain uses TRBV7-2 and TRBJ2-1, with a possible D match to TRBD2 (5 bases). CDR1 is SGHTA, CDR2 FQGNSA, per germline. There are 15 residues in the CDR3. Trimming took off 6 bases at V and 2 bases at J, with 14 bases between the two ends. The CDR3 nucleotides read TGTGCCAGCAGTGGTCCGGGATATGCCTACAATGAGCAGTTCTTC. It specifies CASSGPGYAYNEQFF. Based on the CDR3 plus reference TRBV7-2 and TRBJ2-1, the full variable domain is GAGVSQSPSNKVTEKGKDVELRCDPISGHTALYWYRQSLGQGLEFLIYFQGNSAPDKSGLPSDRFSAERTGGSVSTLTIQRTQQEDSAVYLCASSGPGYAYNEQFFGPGTRLTVL.

The table lists this clone with a count of one. The chain links TRBV6-1 to TRBJ1-2; the D is unclear. This CDR3 contains 14 residues. V shed 1 base and J shed 4 bases, with 10 bases lying between them. Germline V gene lookup returns CDR1 MNHNS and CDR2 SASEGT. CDR3 DNA: TGTGCCAGCAGTGAAGATGGGGAAAGCTATGGCTACACCTTC. Translated: CASSEDGESYGYTF.

Written as DNA, the CDR3 is TGTGCCAGCACCCGGACCGGGAATAACTATGGCTACACCTTC. The encoded protein is CASTRTGNNYGYTF. V and J are TRBV27 and TRBJ1-2; D gene ambiguous. V lost 7 bases and J 1 base, leaving 13 bases between the germline ends. The CDR3 runs to 14 residues. The germline gives CDR1 MNHEY, CDR2 SMNVEV (reference sequence).

This chain links TRBV7-9 with TRBJ1-2; D gene ambiguous. V was pared by 1 base and J by 2 bases, with 23 bases between. Germline CDR1 and CDR2: SEHNR and FQNEAQ (reference sequence). This CDR3 is 19 amino acids long. CDR3 sequence: CASSLVVGFFGRSNYGYTF. In nucleotides, the CDR3 is TGTGCCAGCAGCTTAGTAGTCGGTTTCTTCGGTCGATCCAACTATGGCTACACCTTC.

The chain employs TRBV2 and TRBJ2-7; TRBD1 is a possible D gene (5 bases). CDR3 length: 12 residues. CDR1 is SNHLY and CDR2 is FYNNEI in the germline V gene. The V gene lost 5 bases and the J gene lost 4 bases, with 9 bases spanning the gap. DNA for the CDR3: TGTGCCAGCAGTACAGGTTGGTACGAGCAGTACTTC. Translating it yields CASSTGWYEQYF.

The V and J genes are TRBV6-5 and TRBJ2-7, with TRBD1 as a possible D gene (6 bases). With 8 bases removed from V and 4 bases from J, the gap between germline ends came to 18 bases. The CDR3 is made up of 14 amino acids. The germline gives CDR1 MNHEY, CDR2 SVGAGI. The CDR3: CASHRDSVVYEQYF. The CDR3 DNA follows: TGTGCCAGCCACAGGGATAGTGTGGTATACGAGCAGTACTTC.

The chain couples TRBV7-8 to TRBJ1-1; D ambiguous. CDR3 length: 13 residues. Trimming cost V 3 bases and J 3 bases, with 8 bases left between them. Looked up from germline, CDR1 is SGHVS and CDR2 is FQNEAQ. CDR3 sequence (DNA): TGTGCCAGCAGCTTCGCGCGGGACACTGAAGCTTTCTTT. Protein product: CASSFARDTEAFF.

This clone turned up a few times. V gene TRBV6-5 combines with J gene TRBJ2-1, with 8 bases lining up with TRBD1. Trimming at V came to 2 bases and at J to 9 bases, leaving 3 bases not matched to a gene. CDR1 and CDR2 (germline): MNHEY, SVGAGI. The CDR3 has 13 amino acids. The CDR3 DNA sequence: TGTGCCAGCAGTTACAGACAGGGGATTGAGCAGTTCTTC. Protein sequence: CASSYRQGIEQFF.

The rearrangement joins TRBV11-2 to TRBJ1-1; D gene unclear. Trimming removed 2 bases from V and 2 bases from J, with 6 bases in between. Per the germline V gene, CDR1 is SGHAT and CDR2 is FQNNGV. This CDR3 comprises 13 residues. CDR3 nucleotides: TGTGCCAGCAGCTTAACTAGCAACACTGAAGCTTTCTTT. This sequence encodes CASSLTSNTEAFF.

The chain uses TRBV7-2 and TRBJ2-1; 8 bases fit TRBD2. J gave up 5 bases and V 5 bases, and 8 bases lay outside the gene matches. The CDR3 covers 15 residues. CDR1 SGHTA and CDR2 FQGNSA come from the germline V gene. The CDR3, as DNA: TGTGCCAGCAGCCCCCGGGAGGGCCGCAACAATGAGCAGTTCTTC. Its translation is CASSPREGRNNEQFF.

This clone was observed once. The CDR3, as DNA: TGTGCCAGTAGTAGGGGGGGAGAATCCTACGAGCAGTACTTC. It encodes CASSRGGESYEQYF. The V gene is TRBV19, the J gene TRBJ2-7; the match to TRBD2 covers 7 bases. The CDR3 has 14 residues. Germline V gene data show CDR1 as LNHDA and CDR2 as SQIVND (reference sequence). Losses at the gene ends were 4 bases for V and 1 base for J; bases not matched to a gene: 4.

V is TRBV7-9 and J is TRBJ1-1; tentative D call: TRBD1 (6 bases). The CDR3 covers 15 residues. Germline CDR1 is SEHNR and CDR2 is FQNEAQ (reference sequence). V was clipped by 1 base and J by 0 bases, with 9 bases between them. CDR3: CASSLDREMNTEAFF. Written as DNA, the CDR3 is TGTGCCAGCAGCTTAGACAGGGAAATGAACACTGAAGCTTTCTTT.

The chain links TRBV27 to TRBJ2-5, with D possibly being TRBD2 (5 bases). Germline CDR1 MNHEY, CDR2 SMNVEV (reference sequence). The CDR3 covers 14 residues. The V gene lost 6 bases and the J gene lost 5 bases, with 16 bases spanning the gap. The CDR3 region is CASRSPGMGETQYF. CDR3 nucleotides: TGTGCCAGCAGGTCACCGGGAATGGGGGAGACCCAGTACTTC.

The chain is built from TRBV10-3 and TRBJ2-3, with 7 bases that match TRBD2. The CDR3 extends over 11 amino acids. V was pared by 8 bases and J by 9 bases, with 5 bases of the junction left unmatched. The V gene's germline CDR1 is ENHRY and CDR2 SYGVKD. CDR3 in DNA: TGTGCCATCCTCGGGGAGGGAACGCAGTATTTT. This sequence encodes CAILGEGTQYF.